This T cell receptor beta chain is from a study of PD-1 blockade in classical Hodgkin lymphoma. Study details: Treatment was intravenous nivolumab, 3 mg/kg every 2 weeks, until progression.

TCRdb's copy holds only in-frame clones and misses some; the assay was immunoSEQ multiplex PCR. Here the sample spans 10,000 to 15,000 clones, more than 65% being singletons. With no exception, relapse followed autologous stem cell transplantation in all patients, and brentuximab vedotin exposure varied. Thawed PBMCs were the source of CD8+ T cells, obtained through magnetic negative selection. Per germline, CDR1 PRHDT and CDR2 FYEKMQ (reference sequence). V trimming: 5 bases; J trimming: 7 bases; junction bases outside the gene matches: 7. The CDR3 covers 14 residues. The origin of this receptor is a human donor with classical Hodgkin lymphoma. This specimen consisted of CD8+ T cells from blood, obtained at baseline. V usage is TRBV13 and J usage is TRBJ2-4, with 8 bases fitting TRBD1. The DNA of the CDR3 is TGTGCCAGCAGCGACGGACAGGGTTGGAACATTCAGTACTTC. Translated, it gives CASSDGQGWNIQYF.